Listed below are T cell receptor beta chains from one sample, sequenced in a study of T cell clones after liver transplantation. Clones were sequenced by immunoSEQ multiplex PCR, and TCRdb holds only the in-frame ones, with some missing. The table has some 120,000 clones, approximately 90% seen once. The sample was CD4+ T cells from blood, taken 12 months after liver transplant. These receptors were taken from a human patient who received a liver transplant. The graft donor may account for some of the T cells. Each CDR3 is given with its conserved first and last residue. The order of the fields is CDR3 protein, V gene, J gene.

CASSLTSGYNEQFF	TRBV7-2	TRBJ2-1
CASSLNNEQFF	TRBV18	TRBJ2-1
CASSFRATPEQFF	TRBV7-2	TRBJ2-1
CASSLGSSTDTQYF	TRBV7-2	TRBJ2-3
CASSPTPGVAGQPQHF	TRBV19	TRBJ1-5
CASSLDGIRTDTQYF	TRBV11-2	TRBJ2-3
CASSQELRTSGSLYEQYF	TRBV4-2	TRBJ2-7
CATSRSKRLAHEQFF	TRBV15	TRBJ2-1
CATSSLTSGRSGWTDTQYF	TRBV15	TRBJ2-3
CASSLLTSPAGELFF	TRBV11-2	TRBJ2-2
CASSLATGDYGYTF	TRBV5-1	TRBJ1-2
CAISEFEGEQYF	TRBV10-3	TRBJ2-7
CATSRGQGAGTEAFF	TRBV15	TRBJ1-1
CASSPSTGANVLTF	TRBV6-4	TRBJ2-6
CASSPGGQGLYTEAFF	TRBV18	TRBJ1-1
CSVTAGGRETQYF	TRBV29-1	TRBJ2-5
CASRIQGVGNQPQHF	TRBV28	TRBJ1-5
CASSYSGQVGELFF	TRBV6-5	TRBJ2-2
CASSPRQGESEKLFF	TRBV18	TRBJ1-4
CASSVGVTVSGNTIYF	TRBV9	TRBJ1-3
CASSGTMQFF	TRBV7-9	TRBJ2-1
CASSPGTIGANVLTF	TRBV5-8	TRBJ2-6
CASSPGPQETQYF	TRBV11-2	TRBJ2-5
CASSLTSPAFHEQYF	TRBV6-6	TRBJ2-7
CASSPREGDQPQHF	TRBV6-6	TRBJ1-5
CASSLVGRGLYEQYF	TRBV5-4	TRBJ2-7
CASSPSSGSAYNEQFF	TRBV5-1	TRBJ2-1
CASSLWGSTYNEQFF	TRBV5-1	TRBJ2-1
CASSRRDTLSYEQYF	TRBV5-6	TRBJ2-7
CASSEGQNYGYTF	TRBV2	TRBJ1-2
CASMFSGSIGETQYF	TRBV6-5	TRBJ2-5
CASTRAGSDYEQYF	TRBV7-9	TRBJ2-7
CASSSERNYGYTF	TRBV7-9	TRBJ1-2
CAWSPLAGITGELFF	TRBV30	TRBJ2-2
CASSPGQGAWNEQFF	TRBV5-1	TRBJ2-1
CASSPREANYGYTF	TRBV6-5	TRBJ1-2
CASSLVRGSSRNTIYF	TRBV5-1	TRBJ1-3
CASSGAGAGELFF	TRBV2	TRBJ2-2
CASSGLGQGADEAFF	TRBV2	TRBJ1-1
CATSREWTAKETQYF	TRBV15	TRBJ2-5
CASSLAVTGQGETQYF	TRBV5-1	TRBJ2-5
CASRNPANTGELFF	TRBV28	TRBJ2-2
CASNSSGRWAVEQFF	TRBV6-5	TRBJ2-1
CASSYQGGAGYEQYF	TRBV7-3	TRBJ2-7
CASNGQKNTGELFF	TRBV6-1	TRBJ2-2
CASSSIGQGVQETQYF	TRBV5-6	TRBJ2-5
CASSGDRGHVGELFF	TRBV5-6	TRBJ2-2
CATSRLTGGSETQYF	TRBV15	TRBJ2-5
CASSASGTTDTQYF	TRBV5-1	TRBJ2-3
CASSLDAGDTIYF	TRBV7-9	TRBJ1-3
CASSPGQGEVHEQYF	TRBV18	TRBJ2-7
CASSRQEGNEQYF	TRBV18	TRBJ2-7
CASSPSGQSDNEKLFF	TRBV5-1	TRBJ1-4
CASSLNAGVSYEQYF	TRBV11-2	TRBJ2-7
CASSTLWNEQFF	TRBV11-3	TRBJ2-1
CASRSSGNTEAFF	TRBV2	TRBJ1-1
CASSQHPGLGEQETQYF	TRBV4-1	TRBJ2-5
CASSLVGQANEKLFF	TRBV5-1	TRBJ1-4